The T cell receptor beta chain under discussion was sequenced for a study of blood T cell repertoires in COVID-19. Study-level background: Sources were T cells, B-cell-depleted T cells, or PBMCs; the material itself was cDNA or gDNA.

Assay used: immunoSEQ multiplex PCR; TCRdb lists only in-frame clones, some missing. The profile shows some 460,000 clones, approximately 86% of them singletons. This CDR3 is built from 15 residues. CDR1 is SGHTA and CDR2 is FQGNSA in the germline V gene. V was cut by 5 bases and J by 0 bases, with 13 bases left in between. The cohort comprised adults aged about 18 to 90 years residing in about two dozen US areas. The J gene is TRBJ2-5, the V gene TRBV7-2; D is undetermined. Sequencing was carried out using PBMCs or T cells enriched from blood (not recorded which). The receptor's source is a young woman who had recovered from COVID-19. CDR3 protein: CASSPTTVYQETQYF. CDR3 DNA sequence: TGTGCCAGCAGCCCCACCACAGTTTACCAAGAGACCCAGTACTTC.